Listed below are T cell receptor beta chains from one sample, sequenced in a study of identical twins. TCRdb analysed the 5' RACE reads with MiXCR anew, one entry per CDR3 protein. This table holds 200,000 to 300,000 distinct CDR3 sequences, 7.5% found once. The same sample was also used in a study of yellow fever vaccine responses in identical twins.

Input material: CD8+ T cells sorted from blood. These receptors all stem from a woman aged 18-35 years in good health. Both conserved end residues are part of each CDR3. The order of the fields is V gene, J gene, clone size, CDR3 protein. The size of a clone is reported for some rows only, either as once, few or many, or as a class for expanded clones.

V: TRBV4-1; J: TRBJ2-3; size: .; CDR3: CASSQNRWDTDTQYF
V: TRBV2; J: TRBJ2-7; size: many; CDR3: CASPPSSYEQYF
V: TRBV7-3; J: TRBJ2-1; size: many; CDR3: CASSLRAGGFFDEQFF
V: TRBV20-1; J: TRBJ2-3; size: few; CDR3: CSVRPLAGVTDTQYF
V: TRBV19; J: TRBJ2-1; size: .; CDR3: CASDSGPYNEQFF
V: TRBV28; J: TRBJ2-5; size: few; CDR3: CASSRLGGETQYF
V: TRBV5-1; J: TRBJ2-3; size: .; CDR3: CASSLWGSGADTQYF
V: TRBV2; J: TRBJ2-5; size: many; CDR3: CASSEVVAGAQETQYF
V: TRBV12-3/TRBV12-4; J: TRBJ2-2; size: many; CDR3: CASSFVRENTGELFF
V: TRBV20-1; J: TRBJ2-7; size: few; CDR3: CSARPPDRDSHEQYF
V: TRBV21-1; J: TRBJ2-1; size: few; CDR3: CASSTALLAGGHDEQFF
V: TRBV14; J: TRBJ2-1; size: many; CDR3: CASSQISNEQFF
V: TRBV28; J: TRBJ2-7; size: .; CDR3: CASSFPTSGRITDVHPSYEQYF
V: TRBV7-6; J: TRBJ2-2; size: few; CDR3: CASNPTSGGGNTGELFF
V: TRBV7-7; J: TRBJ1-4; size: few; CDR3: CASSLAEGREEKLFF
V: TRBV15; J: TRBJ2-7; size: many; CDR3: CATEAGALGEQYF
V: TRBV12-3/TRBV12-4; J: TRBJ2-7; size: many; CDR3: CASSLTSGAYEQYF
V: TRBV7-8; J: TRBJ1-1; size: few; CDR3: CASSLVGLLVNTEAFF
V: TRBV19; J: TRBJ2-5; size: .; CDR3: CASSGLAQGTQYF
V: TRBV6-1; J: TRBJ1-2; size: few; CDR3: CASSTPLDSFYGYTF
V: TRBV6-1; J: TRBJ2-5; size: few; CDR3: CASRQQGWETQYF
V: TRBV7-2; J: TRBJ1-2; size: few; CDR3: CASSPGVNYGYTF
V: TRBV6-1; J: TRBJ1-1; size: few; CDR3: CASSGSQGMSTEAFF
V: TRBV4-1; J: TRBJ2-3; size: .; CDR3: CASSQSLATTDTQYF
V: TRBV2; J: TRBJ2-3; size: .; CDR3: CASKEGGPADTQYF
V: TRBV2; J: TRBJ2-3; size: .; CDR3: CASERGEASPDTQYF
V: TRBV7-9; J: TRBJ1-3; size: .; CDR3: CASAGGNTIYF
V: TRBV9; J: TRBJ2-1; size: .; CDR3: CASSAWDKGYNEQFF
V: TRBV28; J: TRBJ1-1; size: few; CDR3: CASWAVANTEAFF
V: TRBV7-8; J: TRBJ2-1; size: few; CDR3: CASSSPSWVNEQFF
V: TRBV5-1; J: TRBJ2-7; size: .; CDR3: CASSLAGTFKVYEQYF
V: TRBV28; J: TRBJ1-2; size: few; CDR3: CASSLSPDRIGANYGYTF
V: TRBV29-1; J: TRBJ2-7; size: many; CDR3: CSVLGGTYEQYF
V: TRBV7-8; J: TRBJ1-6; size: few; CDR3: CASSYLNSPLHF
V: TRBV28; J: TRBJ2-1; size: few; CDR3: CASRIGGANEQFF
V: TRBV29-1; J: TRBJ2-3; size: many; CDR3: CSVESLQGTSTDTQYF
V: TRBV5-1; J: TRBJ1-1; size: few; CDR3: CASSFPPRTGENTEAFF
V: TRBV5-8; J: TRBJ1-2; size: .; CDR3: CASSYGTANYGYTF
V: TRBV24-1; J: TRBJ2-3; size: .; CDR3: CATSDLSGSTDTQYF
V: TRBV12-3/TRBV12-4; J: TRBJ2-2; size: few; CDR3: CASNPGQGGGTGELFF
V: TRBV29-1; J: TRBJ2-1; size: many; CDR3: CSVESDDGGWGHNQDEQFF
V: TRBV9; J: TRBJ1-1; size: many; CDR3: CASSVNLNTEAFF
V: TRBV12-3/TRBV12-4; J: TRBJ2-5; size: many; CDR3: CASSLLGGQETQYF
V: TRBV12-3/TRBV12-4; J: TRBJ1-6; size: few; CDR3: CASSLRGSGSYNSPLHF
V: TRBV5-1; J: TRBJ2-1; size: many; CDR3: CASSLIGQGSSYNEQFF
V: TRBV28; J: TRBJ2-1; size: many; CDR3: CASSPPGPLSSYNEQFF
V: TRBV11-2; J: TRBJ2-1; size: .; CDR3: CASSLDPGVMPYNEQFF
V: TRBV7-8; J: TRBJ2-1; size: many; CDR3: CASSLGVGRGNEQFF
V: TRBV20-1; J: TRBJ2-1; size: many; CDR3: CSAEDWGLDNEQFF
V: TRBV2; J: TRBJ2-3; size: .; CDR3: CASRAGQTSTDTQYF
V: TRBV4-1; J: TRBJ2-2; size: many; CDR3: CASSRPNTGELFF
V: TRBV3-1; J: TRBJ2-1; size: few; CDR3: CASSGLAGGVDEQFF
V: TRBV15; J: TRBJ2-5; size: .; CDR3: CATSADRLAIGLKTQYF